This T cell receptor (beta chain) was sequenced for a study of early T cells in non-severe SARS-CoV-2 infection. Whole-study results and caveats: Matches to VDJdb favored anti-spike CD8 responses and missed private and CD4 specificities.

Unique molecular identifiers were added to individual cDNA molecules. Each CDR3 protein is one row after TCRdb ran MiXCR on the 5' RACE reads. Here the sample spans 75,000 to 100,000 distinct CDR3 sequences, approximately 15% being singletons. The V gene lost 3 bases and the J gene lost 6 bases, with 17 bases spanning the gap. Germline CDR1 ENHRY, CDR2 SYGVKD. The CDR3 has 16 amino acids. Points on this clonotype: The antigen is not known.

The rearrangement links TRBV10-3 to TRBJ2-2, with D possibly called TRBD1 or TRBD2 (5 bases each). The source is an adult who was a healthcare worker with PCR-confirmed SARS-CoV-2 infection or an uninfected control (not recorded which). The specimen was whole blood. The CDR3 nucleotides read TGTGCCATCAGTGAATACTCGGGGCTAGCTCCCGGGGAGCTGTTTTTT. Its protein product is CAISEYSGLAPGELFF.